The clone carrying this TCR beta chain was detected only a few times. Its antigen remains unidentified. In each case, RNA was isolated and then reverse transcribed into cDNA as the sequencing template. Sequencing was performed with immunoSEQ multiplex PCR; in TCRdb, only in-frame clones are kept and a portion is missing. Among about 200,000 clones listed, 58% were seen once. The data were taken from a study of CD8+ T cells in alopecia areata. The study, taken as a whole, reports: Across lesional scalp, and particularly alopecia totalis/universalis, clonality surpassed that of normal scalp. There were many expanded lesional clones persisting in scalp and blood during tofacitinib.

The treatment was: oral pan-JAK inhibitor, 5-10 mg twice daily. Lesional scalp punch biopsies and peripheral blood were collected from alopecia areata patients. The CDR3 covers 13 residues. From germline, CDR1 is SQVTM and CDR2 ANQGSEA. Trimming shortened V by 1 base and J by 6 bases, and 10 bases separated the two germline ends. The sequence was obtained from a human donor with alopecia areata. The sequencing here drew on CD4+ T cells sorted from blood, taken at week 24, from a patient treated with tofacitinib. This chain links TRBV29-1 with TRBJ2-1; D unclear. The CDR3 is CSVEVTGGNEQFF. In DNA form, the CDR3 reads TGCAGCGTTGAAGTGACGGGCGGCAATGAGCAGTTCTTC.